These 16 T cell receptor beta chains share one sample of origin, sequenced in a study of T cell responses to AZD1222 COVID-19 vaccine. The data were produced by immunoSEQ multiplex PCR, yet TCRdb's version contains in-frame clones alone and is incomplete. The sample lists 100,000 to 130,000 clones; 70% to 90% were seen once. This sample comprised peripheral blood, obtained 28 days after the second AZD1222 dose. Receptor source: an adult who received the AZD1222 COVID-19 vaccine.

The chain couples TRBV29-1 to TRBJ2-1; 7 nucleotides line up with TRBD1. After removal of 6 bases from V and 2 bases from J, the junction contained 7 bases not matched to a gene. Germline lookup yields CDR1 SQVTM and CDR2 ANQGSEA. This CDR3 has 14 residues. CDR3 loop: CSVVGTAAYNEQFF. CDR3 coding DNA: TGCAGCGTAGTAGGGACAGCCGCCTACAATGAGCAGTTCTTC.

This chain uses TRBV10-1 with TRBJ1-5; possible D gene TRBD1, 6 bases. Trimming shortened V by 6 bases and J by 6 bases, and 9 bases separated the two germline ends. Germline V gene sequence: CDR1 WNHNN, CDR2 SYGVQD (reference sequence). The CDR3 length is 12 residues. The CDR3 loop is CASSTGFQPQHF. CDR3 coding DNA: TGCGCCAGCAGCACAGGGTTTCAGCCCCAGCATTTT.

The CDR3 DNA reads as TGCGCCAGCAGCTTGGGAGGGGGGTACAATGAGCAGTTCTTC. Translation: CASSLGGGYNEQFF. V and J are TRBV5-1 and TRBJ2-1; D is tentatively TRBD1 or TRBD2 (6 bases each). The CDR3 consists of 14 residues. Deletions cut 0 bases from V and 4 bases from J, with 8 bases between. Germline-derived CDR1 and CDR2 are SGHRS and YFSETQ.

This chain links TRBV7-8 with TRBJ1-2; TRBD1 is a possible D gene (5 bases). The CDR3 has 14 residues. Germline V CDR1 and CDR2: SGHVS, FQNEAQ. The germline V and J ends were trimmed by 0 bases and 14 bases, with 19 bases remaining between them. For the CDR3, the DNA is TGTGCCAGCAGCTTAGCAGTTAAATACGGGACGATAACCTTC. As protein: CASSLAVKYGTITF.

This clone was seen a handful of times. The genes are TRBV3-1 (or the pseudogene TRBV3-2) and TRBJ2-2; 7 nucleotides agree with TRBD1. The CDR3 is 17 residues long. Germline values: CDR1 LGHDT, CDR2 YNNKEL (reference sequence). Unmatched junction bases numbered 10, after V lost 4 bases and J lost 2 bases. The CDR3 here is CASSLTGVTFNTGELFF. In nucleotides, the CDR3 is TGTGCCAGCAGCCTCACAGGGGTCACTTTTAACACCGGGGAGCTGTTTTTT.

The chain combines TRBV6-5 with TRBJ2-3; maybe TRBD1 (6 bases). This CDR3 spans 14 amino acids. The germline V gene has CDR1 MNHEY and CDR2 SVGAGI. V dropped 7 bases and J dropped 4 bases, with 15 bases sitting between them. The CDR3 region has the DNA TGTGCCAGCAACACACAGGGTAGCGCAGATACGCAGTATTTT. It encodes CASNTQGSADTQYF.

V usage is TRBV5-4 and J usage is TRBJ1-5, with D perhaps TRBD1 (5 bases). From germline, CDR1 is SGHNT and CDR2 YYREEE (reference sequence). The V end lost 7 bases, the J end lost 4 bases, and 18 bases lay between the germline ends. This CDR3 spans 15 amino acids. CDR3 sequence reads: CASAPGRGSNQPQHF. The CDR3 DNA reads TGTGCCAGCGCCCCCGGTCGGGGGTCGAATCAGCCCCAGCATTTT.

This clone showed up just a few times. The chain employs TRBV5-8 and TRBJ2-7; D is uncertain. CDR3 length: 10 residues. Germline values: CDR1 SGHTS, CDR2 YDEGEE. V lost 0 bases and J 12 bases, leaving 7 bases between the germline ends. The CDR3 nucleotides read TGTGCCAGCAGCTTGGGGCGGACGTACTTC. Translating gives CASSLGRTYF. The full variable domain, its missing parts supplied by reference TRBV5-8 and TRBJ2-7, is EAGVTQSPTHLIKTRGQQATLRCSPISGHTSVYWYQQALGLGLQFLLWYDEGEERNRGNFPPRFSGRQFPNYSSELNVNALELEDSALYLCASSLGRTYFGPGTRLTVT.

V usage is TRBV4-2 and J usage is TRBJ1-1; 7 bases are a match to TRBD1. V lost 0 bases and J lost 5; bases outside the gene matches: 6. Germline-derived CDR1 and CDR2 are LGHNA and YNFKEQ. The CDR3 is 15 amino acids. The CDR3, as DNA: TGTGCCAGCAGCCAAGAAAAAGACAGGGATACTGAAGCTTTCTTT. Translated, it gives CASSQEKDRDTEAFF.

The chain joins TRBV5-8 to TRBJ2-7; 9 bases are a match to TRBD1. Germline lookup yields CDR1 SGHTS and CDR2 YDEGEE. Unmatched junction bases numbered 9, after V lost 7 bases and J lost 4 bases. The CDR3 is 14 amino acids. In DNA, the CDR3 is TGTGCCAGCGGATCAAACAGGGGGCTATACGAGCAGTACTTC. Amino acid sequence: CASGSNRGLYEQYF.

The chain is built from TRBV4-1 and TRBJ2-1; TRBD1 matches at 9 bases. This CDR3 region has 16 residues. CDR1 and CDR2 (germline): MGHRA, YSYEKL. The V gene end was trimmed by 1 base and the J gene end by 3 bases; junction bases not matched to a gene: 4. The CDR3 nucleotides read TGCGCCAGCAGCCAAGGACAGGGGGAGTACTACAATGAGCAGTTCTTC. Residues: CASSQGQGEYYNEQFF.

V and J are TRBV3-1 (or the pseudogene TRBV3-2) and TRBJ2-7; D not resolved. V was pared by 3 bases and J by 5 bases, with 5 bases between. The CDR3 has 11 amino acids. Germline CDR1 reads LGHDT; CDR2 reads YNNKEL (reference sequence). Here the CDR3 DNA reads TGTGCCAGCAGCCAGTGGCACGAGCAGTACTTC. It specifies CASSQWHEQYF.

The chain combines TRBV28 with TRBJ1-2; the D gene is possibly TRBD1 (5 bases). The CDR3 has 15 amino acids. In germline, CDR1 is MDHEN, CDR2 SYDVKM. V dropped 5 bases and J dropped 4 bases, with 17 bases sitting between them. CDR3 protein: CASSPWGGEGYGYTF. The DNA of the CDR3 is TGTGCCAGCAGTCCCTGGGGGGGGGAGGGCTATGGCTACACCTTC.

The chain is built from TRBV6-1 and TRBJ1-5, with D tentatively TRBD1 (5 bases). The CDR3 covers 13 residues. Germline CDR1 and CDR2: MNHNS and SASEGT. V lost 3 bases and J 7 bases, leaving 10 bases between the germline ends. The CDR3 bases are TGTGCCAGCAGTGACAGGGAGAGGCAGCCCCAGCATTTT. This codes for CASSDRERQPQHF.

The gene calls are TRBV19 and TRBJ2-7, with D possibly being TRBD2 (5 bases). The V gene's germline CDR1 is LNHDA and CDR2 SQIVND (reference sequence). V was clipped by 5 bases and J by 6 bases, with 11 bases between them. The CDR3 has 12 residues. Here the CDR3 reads CASSFEGSEQYF. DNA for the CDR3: TGTGCCAGTAGTTTTGAAGGGAGCGAGCAGTACTTC.

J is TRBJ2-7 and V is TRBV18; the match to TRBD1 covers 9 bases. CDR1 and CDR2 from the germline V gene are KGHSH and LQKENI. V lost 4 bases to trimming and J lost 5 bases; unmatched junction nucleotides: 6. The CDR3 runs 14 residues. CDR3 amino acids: CASSQDRGVDEQYF. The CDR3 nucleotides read TGTGCCAGCTCACAGGACAGGGGTGTCGACGAGCAGTACTTC.